This is a list of T cell receptor beta chains from one sample in a study of Ad26.COV2.S vaccination and SARS-CoV-2 variants. Assay used: immunoSEQ multiplex PCR; TCRdb lists only in-frame clones, some missing. This sample has under 550,000 clones; approximately 90% occur once, and the top ten carry 12%. Sample: peripheral blood, taken in a trial of Ad26.COV2.S vaccine versus placebo. The receptors were sampled from a person aged 18 to 59 who received the Ad26.COV2.S COVID-19 vaccine or a placebo. CDR3s include the opening cysteine and the closing phenylalanine or tryptophan. A D gene is named only where the DNA matches it firmly. Clone size is not always given. Where it is, it says once, few, many or a class for expanded clones.

TRBV5-1	TRBJ1-5	TRBD1	-	CASSPQGASNQPQHF	TGCGCCAGCAGCCCACAGGGGGCCAGCAATCAGCCCCAGCATTTT
TRBV6-2/TRBV6-3	TRBJ2-7	-	-	CASSPHWGSYEQYF	TGTGCCAGCAGTCCCCATTGGGGGAGCTACGAGCAGTACTTC
TRBV29-1	TRBJ2-5	-	once	CSVDGAETQYF	TGCAGCGTTGACGGGGCGGAGACCCAGTACTTC
TRBV25-1	TRBJ2-3	TRBD1	-	CASSYGQGTDTQYF	TGTGCCAGCAGTTACGGACAGGGGACAGATACGCAGTATTTT
TRBV7-2	TRBJ2-3	-	-	CASLSGTSDTQYF	TGTGCCAGCCTTTCCGGGACGTCAGATACGCAGTATTTT
TRBV3-1/TRBV3-2	TRBJ2-7	-	-	CASSQNNRVGGDYEQYF	TGTGCCAGCAGCCAGAATAACAGGGTCGGTGGCGACTACGAGCAGTACTTC
TRBV10-3	TRBJ2-7	-	-	CAIPRGVYEQYF	TGTGCCATCCCTCGGGGAGTCTACGAGCAGTACTTC
TRBV28	TRBJ2-3	TRBD2	-	CASSLSGLADSTDTQYF	TGTGCCAGCAGTTTATCGGGACTAGCGGATAGCACAGATACGCAGTATTTT
TRBV2	TRBJ1-3	-	-	CAIVGGRLGVGNTIYF	TGTGCCATAGTTGGGGGGCGGCTTGGCGTTGGAAACACCATATATTTT
TRBV29-1	TRBJ2-1	TRBD2	-	CSVEGFTLAGGPRPLNEQFF	TGCAGCGTTGAAGGTTTCACCCTAGCGGGAGGGCCTCGCCCCCTCAATGAGCAGTTCTTC
TRBV11-2	TRBJ2-7	-	few	CASSLGQSYEQYF	TGTGCCAGCAGCTTAGGACAGTCCTACGAGCAGTACTTC
TRBV9	TRBJ2-1	-	-	CASSVGGTYNEQFF	TGTGCCAGCAGCGTTGGCGGAACCTACAATGAGCAGTTCTTC
TRBV30	TRBJ1-1	-	-	CAWSLGSAEAFF	TGTGCCTGGAGTCTGGGTTCAGCTGAAGCTTTCTTT
TRBV5-1	TRBJ2-1	-	-	CASSLRLEPNEQFF	TGCGCCAGCAGCTTACGACTAGAACCCAATGAGCAGTTCTTC
TRBV2	TRBJ2-6	-	-	CASTKSRANVLTF	TGTGCCAGCACTAAGTCCCGGGCCAACGTCCTGACTTTC
TRBV4-1	TRBJ1-2	-	-	CASSQGGVVNYGYTF	TGCGCCAGCAGCCAAGGGGGGGTAGTTAACTATGGCTACACCTTC
TRBV6-1	TRBJ2-2	-	many	CASSVTLLGSTGELFF	TGTGCCAGCAGTGTAACCCTTCTCGGCTCCACCGGGGAGCTGTTTTTT